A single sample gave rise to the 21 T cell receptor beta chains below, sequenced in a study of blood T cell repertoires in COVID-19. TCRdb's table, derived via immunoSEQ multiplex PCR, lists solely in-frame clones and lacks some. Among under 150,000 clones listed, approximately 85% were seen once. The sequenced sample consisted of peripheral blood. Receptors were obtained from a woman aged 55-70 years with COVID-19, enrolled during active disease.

The CDR3 DNA follows: TGTGCCAGCAGCCCCGGGACAACGAACACCGGGGAGCTGTTTTTT. Encoded protein: CASSPGTTNTGELFF. The V gene is TRBV11-2, the J gene TRBJ2-2; possibly TRBD1 for D (6 bases). The germline gives CDR1 SGHAT, CDR2 FQNNGV. V was cut by 5 bases and J by 0 bases, with 10 bases left in between. The CDR3 has 15 residues. Together with reference TRBV11-2 and TRBJ2-2, the CDR3 gives the full variable domain: EAGVAQSPRYKIIEKRQSVAFWCNPISGHATLYWYQQILGQGPKLLIQFQNNGVVDDSQLPKDRFSAERLKGVDSTLKIQPAKLEDSAVYLCASSPGTTNTGELFFGEGSRLTVL.

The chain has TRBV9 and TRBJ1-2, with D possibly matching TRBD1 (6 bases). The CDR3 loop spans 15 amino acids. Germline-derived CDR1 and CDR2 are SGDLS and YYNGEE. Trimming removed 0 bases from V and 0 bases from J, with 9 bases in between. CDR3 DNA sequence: TGTGCCAGCAGCGTAGACAGGGTAGCTAACTATGGCTACACCTTC. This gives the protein CASSVDRVANYGYTF. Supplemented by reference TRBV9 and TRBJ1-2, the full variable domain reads DSGVTQTPKHLITATGQRVTLRCSPRSGDLSVYWYQQSLDQGLQFLIQYYNGEERAKGNILERFSAQQFPDLHSELNLSSLELGDSALYFCASSVDRVANYGYTFGSGTRLTVV.

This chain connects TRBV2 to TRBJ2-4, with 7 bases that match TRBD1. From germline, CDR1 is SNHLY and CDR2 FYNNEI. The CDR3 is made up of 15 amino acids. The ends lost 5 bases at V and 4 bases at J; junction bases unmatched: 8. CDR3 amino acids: CASSSRMGQKNIQYF. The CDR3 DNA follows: TGTGCCAGCAGTTCACGTATGGGACAGAAAAACATTCAGTACTTC. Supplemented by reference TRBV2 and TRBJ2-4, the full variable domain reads EPEVTQTPSHQVTQMGQEVILRCVPISNHLYFYWYRQILGQKVEFLVSFYNNEISEKSEIFDDQFSVERPDGSNFTLKIRSTKLEDSAMYFCASSSRMGQKNIQYFGAGTRLSVL.

The CDR3 sequence is CATSWSSRGNQPQHF. Here the CDR3 DNA reads TGTGCCACCAGCTGGTCTTCTCGGGGCAATCAGCCCCAGCATTTT. The rearrangement links TRBV15 to TRBJ1-5; D gene uncertain. The CDR3 is 15 residues long. The germline V and J ends were trimmed by 5 bases and 2 bases, with 13 bases remaining between them. The V gene's germline CDR1 is LNHNV and CDR2 YYDKDF (reference sequence).

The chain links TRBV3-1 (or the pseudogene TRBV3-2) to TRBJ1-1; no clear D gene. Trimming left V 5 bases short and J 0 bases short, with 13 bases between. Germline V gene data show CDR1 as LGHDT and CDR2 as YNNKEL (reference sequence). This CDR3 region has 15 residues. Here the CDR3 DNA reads TGTGCCAGCAGCGCAGCTAGGTTAATGAACACTGAAGCTTTCTTT. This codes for CASSAARLMNTEAFF.

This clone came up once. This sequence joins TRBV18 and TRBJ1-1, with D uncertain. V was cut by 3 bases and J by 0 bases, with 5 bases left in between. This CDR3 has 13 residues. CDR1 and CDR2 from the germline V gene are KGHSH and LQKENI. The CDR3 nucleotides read TGTGCCAGCTCACCTAGAATGAACACTGAAGCTTTCTTT. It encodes CASSPRMNTEAFF.

The CDR3 spells CASSPELAGTNTGELFF. For the CDR3, the DNA is TGTGCCAGCTCACCAGAGCTAGCGGGGACGAACACCGGGGAGCTGTTTTTT. The genes are TRBV18 and TRBJ2-2; 9 bases agree with TRBD2. The germline gives CDR1 KGHSH, CDR2 LQKENI. V lost 2 bases to trimming and J lost 0 bases; unmatched junction nucleotides: 4. The CDR3 spans 17 residues.

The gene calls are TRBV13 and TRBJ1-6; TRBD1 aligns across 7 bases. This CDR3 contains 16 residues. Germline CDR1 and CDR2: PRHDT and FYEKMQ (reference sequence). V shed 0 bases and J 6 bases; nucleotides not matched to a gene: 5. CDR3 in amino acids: CASSLGTTGFNSPLHF. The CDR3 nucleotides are TGTGCCAGCAGCTTAGGAACGACAGGGTTTAATTCACCCCTCCACTTT.

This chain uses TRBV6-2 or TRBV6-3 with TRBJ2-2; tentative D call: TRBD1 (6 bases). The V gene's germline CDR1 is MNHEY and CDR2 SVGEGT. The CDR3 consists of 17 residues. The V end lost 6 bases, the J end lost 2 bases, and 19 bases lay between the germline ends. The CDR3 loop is CASSRRTVSPNTGELFF. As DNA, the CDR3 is TGTGCCAGCAGCCGCAGGACAGTTAGCCCCAACACCGGGGAGCTGTTTTTT.

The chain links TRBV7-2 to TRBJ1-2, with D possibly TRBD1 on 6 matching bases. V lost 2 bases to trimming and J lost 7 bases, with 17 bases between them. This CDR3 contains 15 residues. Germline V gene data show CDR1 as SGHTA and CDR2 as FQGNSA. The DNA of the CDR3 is TGTGCCAGCAGCTTAATAGTCGGACAGATACTTGGCTACACCTTC. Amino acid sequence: CASSLIVGQILGYTF.

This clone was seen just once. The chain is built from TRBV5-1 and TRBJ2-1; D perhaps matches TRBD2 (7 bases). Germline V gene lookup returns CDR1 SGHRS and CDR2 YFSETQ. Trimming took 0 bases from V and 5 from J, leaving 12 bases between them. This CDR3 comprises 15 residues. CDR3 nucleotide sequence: TGCGCCAGCAGCTTGGTTGGGGGGGCCAACAATGAGCAGTTCTTC. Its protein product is CASSLVGGANNEQFF. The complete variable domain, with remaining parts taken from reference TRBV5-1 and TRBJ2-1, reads KAGVTQTPRYLIKTRGQQVTLSCSPISGHRSVSWYQQTPGQGLQFLFEYFSETQRNKGNFPGRFSGRQFSNSRSEMNVSTLELGDSALYLCASSLVGGANNEQFFGPGTRLTVL.

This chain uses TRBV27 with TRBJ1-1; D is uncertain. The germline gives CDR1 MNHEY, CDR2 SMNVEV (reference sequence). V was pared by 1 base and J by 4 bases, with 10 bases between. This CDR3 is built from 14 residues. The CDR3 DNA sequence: TGTGCCAGCAGTTTATTGGAACGAGGCACTGAAGCTTTCTTT. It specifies CASSLLERGTEAFF.

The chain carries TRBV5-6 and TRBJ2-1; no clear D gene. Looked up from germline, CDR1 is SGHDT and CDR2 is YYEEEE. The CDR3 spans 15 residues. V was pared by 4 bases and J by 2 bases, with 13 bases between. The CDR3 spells CASSPEQWTYNEQFF. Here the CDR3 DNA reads TGTGCCAGCAGCCCTGAACAGTGGACCTACAATGAGCAGTTCTTC.

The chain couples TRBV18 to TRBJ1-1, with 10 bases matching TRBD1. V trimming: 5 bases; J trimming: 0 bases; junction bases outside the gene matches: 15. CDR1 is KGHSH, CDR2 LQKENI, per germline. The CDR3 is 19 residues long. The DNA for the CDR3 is TGTGCCAGCTCATCCCCCGGTAGTGGGGACAGGGGAATGAACACTGAAGCTTTCTTT. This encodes CASSSPGSGDRGMNTEAFF.

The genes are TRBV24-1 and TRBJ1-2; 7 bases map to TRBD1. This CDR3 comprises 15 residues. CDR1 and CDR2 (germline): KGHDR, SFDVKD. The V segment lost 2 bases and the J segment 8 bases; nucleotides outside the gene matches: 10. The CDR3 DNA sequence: TGTGCCACCAGTGATTCCGGGACAGAGGGTTTCGGCTACACCTTC. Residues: CATSDSGTEGFGYTF.

CDR3 protein: CASSLGAGSYEQYF. CDR3 sequence (DNA): TGTGCCAGCAGCTTGGGGGCAGGATCCTACGAGCAGTACTTC. The V and J genes are TRBV5-5 and TRBJ2-7; no reliable D call. This CDR3 region has 14 residues. Germline lookup yields CDR1 SGHKS and CDR2 YYEKEE (reference sequence). V lost 0 bases to trimming and J lost 1 base, with 8 bases between them.

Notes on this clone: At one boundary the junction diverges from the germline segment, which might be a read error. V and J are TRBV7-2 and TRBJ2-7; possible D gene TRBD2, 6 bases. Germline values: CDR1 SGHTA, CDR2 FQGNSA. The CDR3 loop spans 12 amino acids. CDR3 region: CASSPQLASQHF. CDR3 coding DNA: TGTGCCAGCAGCCCTCAACTAGCATCTCAACACTTC. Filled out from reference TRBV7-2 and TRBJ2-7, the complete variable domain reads GAGVSQSPSNKVTEKGKDVELRCDPISGHTALYWYRQSLGQGLEFLIYFQGNSAPDKSGLPSDRFSAERTGGSVSTLTIQRTQQEDSAVYLCASSPQLASQHFGPGTRLTVT.

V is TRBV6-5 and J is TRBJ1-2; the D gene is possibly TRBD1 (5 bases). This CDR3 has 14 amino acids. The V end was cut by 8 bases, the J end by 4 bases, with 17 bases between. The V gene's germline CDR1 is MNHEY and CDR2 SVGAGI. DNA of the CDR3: TGTGCCAGCCACACACCAGGACACCTCTATGGCTACACCTTC. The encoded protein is CASHTPGHLYGYTF.

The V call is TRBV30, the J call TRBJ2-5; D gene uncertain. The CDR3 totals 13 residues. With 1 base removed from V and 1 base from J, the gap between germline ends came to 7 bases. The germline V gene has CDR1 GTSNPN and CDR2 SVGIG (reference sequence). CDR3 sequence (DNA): TGTGCCTGGAGTGCGCCCAGCCAAGAGACCCAGTACTTC. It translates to CAWSAPSQETQYF. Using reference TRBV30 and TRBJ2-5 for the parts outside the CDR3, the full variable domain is SQTIHQWPATLVQPVGSPLSLECTVEGTSNPNLYWYRQAAGRGLQLLFYSVGIGQISSEVPQNLSASRPQDRQFILSSKKLLLSDSGFYLCAWSAPSQETQYFGPGTRLLVL.

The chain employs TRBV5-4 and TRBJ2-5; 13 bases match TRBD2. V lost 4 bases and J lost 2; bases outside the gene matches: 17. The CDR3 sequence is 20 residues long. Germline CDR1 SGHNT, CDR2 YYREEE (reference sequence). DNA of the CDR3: TGTGCCAGCAGCCCCCCCAGGACTAGCGGGGGTGGGGGGTTTCAAGAGACCCAGTACTTC. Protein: CASSPPRTSGGGGFQETQYF.

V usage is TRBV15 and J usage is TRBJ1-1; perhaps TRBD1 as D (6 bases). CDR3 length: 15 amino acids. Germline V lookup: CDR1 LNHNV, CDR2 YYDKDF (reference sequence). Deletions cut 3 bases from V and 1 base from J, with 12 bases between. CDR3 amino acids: CATSSIDRPNTEAFF. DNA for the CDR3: TGTGCCACCAGCAGCATTGACAGGCCGAACACTGAAGCTTTCTTT. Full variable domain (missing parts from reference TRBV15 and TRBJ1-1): DAMVIQNPRYQVTQFGKPVTLSCSQTLNHNVMYWYQQKSSQAPKLLFHYYDKDFNNEADTPDNFQSRRPNTSFCFLDIRSPGLGDTAMYLCATSSIDRPNTEAFFGQGTRLTVV.